The present T cell receptor beta chain was sequenced within a study of Ad26.COV2.S vaccination and SARS-CoV-2 variants. The treatment is: roughly 20 received Ad26.COV2.S at low or high dose, single or two shots; roughly 5 received placebo; per-sample allocation not given. Samples came from day 63 after the first vaccine or placebo injection. This CDR3 region has 11 residues. Germline V gives CDR1 KGHDR, CDR2 SFDVKD. Trimming left V 4 bases short and J 3 bases short, with 2 bases between. The method was immunoSEQ multiplex PCR; TCRdb's version includes in-frame clones alone and lacks a portion of them. The sample has 350,000 to 450,000 clones, 83% seen once.

The rearrangement uses TRBV24-1 and TRBJ1-2; D gene unclear. The sequenced sample was peripheral blood, obtained in a trial of Ad26.COV2.S vaccine versus placebo. The origin of this receptor is a person between 18 and 60 years old who received the Ad26.COV2.S COVID-19 vaccine or a placebo. CDR3 sequence reads: CATSDYYGYTF. The DNA for the CDR3 is TGTGCCACCAGTGACTACTATGGCTACACCTTC.